Listed here is a single TCR beta chain. Its target antigen remains unknown. Per-base qualities were not stored, and no clone one base away is much larger. CDR1 is given as DFQATT and CDR2 as SNEGSKA, both from the germline V gene (reference sequence). The CDR3 starts with the cysteine, ends with the phenylalanine, and has 13 residues. Just the 39-base CDR3 DNA is kept, in frame starting at base 1. Trimming takes 3 bases from V and 3 bases from J, and the germline ends sit 12 bases apart. Library preparation used 5' RACE. Reads for this sample came from an Illumina HiSeq 2500. The second PCR ran for about 6 to 12 cycles and used a J-beta primer mix along with a sample-barcoded 5' primer. A template-switch 5' adaptor carrying 12 random nucleotides introduced a unique molecular identifier onto each TCR beta cDNA molecule. At least 3 million CDR3-containing paired-end reads were obtained from each sample. All of the RNA was converted into first-strand cDNA using the Mint cDNA synthesis kit, with a TRBC-specific oligonucleotide serving as the primer. Following uracil-DNA glycosylase treatment, a first 18-cycle PCR with universal primers M1SS and BC2_uni_R was performed on all cDNA. The source study handled its data this way. For normalization, 1 million high-quality reads, each with a distinct molecular identifier, were randomly selected from each sample. Reads with shared molecular identifiers were discarded instead of being binned into consensus sequences. CDR3 identification, clonotype clustering and error correction used MiTCR with a Q25 quality threshold and the strictest error-elimination algorithm. A nonparametric unseen species model with Euler transformation was used to estimate a lower bound on total TCR beta diversity. TCRdb's own reprocessing of the public reads used fastp at Q25 and MiXCR and kept productive beta chains. Rows with one shared CDR3 protein collapse into an entry with the most common genes and DNA. The V and J calls were determined by TCRdb, not by the authors. The sample includes roughly 720,000 distinct CDR3 sequences, with approximately 55% observed a single time. About 38% of the sample is held by the ten biggest clonotypes.

Systemically healthy Caucasian individuals from Russia, approximately 39 in total and aged about 6 to 100 years, were included as donors. Each donor gave around 9.8 milliliters of peripheral blood, collected into EDTA-treated Vacutainer tubes. Ficoll-Paque density-gradient centrifugation was used to isolate PBMCs, with at least 7 million per sample. Total RNA, at least 6 micrograms per sample, was extracted from PBMCs with Trizol reagent. For every donor, flow cytometry on a PBMC aliquot measured the percentage of naive CD45RAhigh/CD27high T cells. The data originate from a study of blood T cells in healthy people across ages (dated by TCRdb to 2014 to 2015). About the investigation overall: In model experiments, template switching captured about one uniquely barcoded TCR beta cDNA molecule for every two T cells. Age-related changes in TCR beta repertoire diversity were measured in the study by deep sequencing normalized with unique cDNA molecular identifiers. Four age groups were formed from the donors: young (average about 17 years), middle-aged (approximately 39), aged (roughly 56) and long-lived (roughly 81). To avoid experimental bias, donors of different ages were distributed randomly across sequencing lanes. For two donors (one aged 18 to 29 and one aged 80 or older), the study analyzed two additional independent replicas of 1 million unique cDNA reads from the same blood draw. The paper as a whole reports these results and caveats: As age increased, observed TCR beta diversity per million T cells dropped in a roughly linear way, and a significant reduction was already evident by age around 41. Estimates of total diversity from one million sequenced T cells were regarded as lower bounds and underestimates. Donor CMV infection status was unknown, potentially confounding age-related changes in expanded clonotypes. Compared with the aged group, more naive CD4+ T cells, fewer expanded clones and increased TCR diversity were shown by the long-lived group, suggesting age selection. Conclusive comparison of naive and antigen-experienced compartments was prevented by the profiling of bulk unsorted PBMCs. There was a strong correlation between observed TCR beta diversity and the percentage of naive T cells measured by flow cytometry.

The specimen was blood. The clonotype comes from a man older than 75 in good health. Recombination connected TRBV20-1 to TRBJ2-7; the D region possibly corresponds to TRBD1 (5 bases align). The nucleotides are TGCAGTGCTAGTCAGGGAAGTCTCTACGAGCAGTACTTC. Its protein is CSASQGSLYEQYF.